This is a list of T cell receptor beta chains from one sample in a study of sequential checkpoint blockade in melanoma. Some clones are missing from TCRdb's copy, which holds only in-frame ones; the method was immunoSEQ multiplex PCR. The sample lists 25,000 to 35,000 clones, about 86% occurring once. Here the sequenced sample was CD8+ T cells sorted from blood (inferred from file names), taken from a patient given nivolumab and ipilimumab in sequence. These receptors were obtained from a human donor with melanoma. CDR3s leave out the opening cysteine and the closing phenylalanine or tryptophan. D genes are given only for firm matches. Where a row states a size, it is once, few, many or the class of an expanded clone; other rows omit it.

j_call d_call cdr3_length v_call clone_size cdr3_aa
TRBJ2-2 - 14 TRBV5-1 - ASRFNPRGATGELF
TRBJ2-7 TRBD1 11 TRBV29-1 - SVGTGGYYEQY
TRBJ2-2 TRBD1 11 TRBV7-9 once ASSLDRGRELF
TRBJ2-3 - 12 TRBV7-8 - ASSFYRTTDTQY
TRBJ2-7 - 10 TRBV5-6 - ASSLTSYEQY
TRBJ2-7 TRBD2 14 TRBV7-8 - ASSLGPGAGGFEQY
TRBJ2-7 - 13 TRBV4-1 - ASRPNPSSSYEQY
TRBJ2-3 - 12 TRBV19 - ASTGQFSTDTQY
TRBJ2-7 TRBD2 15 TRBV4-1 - ASSQEVAGALSYEQY
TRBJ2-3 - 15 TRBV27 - ASSFLADATGTDTQY
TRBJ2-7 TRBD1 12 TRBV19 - ASTSGQGNYEQY
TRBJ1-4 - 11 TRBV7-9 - ASSLVGGEKLF
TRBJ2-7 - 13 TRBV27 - ASSSPAGLNMEQY
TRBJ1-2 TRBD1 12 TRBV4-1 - ASSQEDRAGGYT
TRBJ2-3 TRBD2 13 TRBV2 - ASRISGGLTDTQY
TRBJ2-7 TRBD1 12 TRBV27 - ASKPQGAVHEQY
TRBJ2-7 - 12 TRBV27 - ASSLGGSPYEQY
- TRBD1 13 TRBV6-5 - ASSYPDRGVHEQY
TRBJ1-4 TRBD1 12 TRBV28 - ASSLGQGIEKLF
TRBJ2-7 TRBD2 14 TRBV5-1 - ASSWGLAESSYEQY
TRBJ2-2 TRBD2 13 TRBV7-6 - ASSLRGGSTGELF
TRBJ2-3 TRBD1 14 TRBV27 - ASSLSPGGNTDTQY
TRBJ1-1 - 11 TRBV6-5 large ASSTGTPTEAF
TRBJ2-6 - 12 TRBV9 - ASSRGNGANVLT
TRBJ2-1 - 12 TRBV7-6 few ASSGAGEGYEQF
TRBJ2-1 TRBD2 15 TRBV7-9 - ASSLGPAGAVYNEQF
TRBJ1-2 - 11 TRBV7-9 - ASSPPGGDGYT
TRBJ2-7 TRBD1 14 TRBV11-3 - ASSNRGQGRSYEQY
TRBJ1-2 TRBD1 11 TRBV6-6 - ASSYQGAPGYT
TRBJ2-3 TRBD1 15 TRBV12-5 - ASGFDRGPNVPDTQY
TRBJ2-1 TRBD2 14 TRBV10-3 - AIRGLAGSSYNEQF
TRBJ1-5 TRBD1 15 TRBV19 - ASSIGPGQGADQPQH
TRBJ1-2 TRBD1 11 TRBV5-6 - ASSFGTGYGYT
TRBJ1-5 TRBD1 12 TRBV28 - ASSLTGGNQPQH
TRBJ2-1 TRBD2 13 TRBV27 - ASSSRLAGGVEQF
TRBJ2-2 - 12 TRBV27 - ASSLVADAGELF
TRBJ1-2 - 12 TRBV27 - ASSLAHGYYGYT
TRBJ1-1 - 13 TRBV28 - ASSPARTWGTEAF
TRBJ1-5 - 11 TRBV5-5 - ASSLGESQPQH
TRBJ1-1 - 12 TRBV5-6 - ASSFGFGNTEAF
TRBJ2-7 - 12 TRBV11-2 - ASSFGGGRYEQY
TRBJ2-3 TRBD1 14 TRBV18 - ASSPLKGQGEDTQY
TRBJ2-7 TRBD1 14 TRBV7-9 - ASSKRGQGAYYEQY
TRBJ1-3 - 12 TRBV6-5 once ASSSDTGGNTIY
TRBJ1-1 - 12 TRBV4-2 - ASSQGQLNTEAF
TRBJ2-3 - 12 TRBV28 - ASRPRGRSDTQY
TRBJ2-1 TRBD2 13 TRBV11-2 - ASSHKLALYNEQF
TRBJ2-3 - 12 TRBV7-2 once ASSQTRPTDTQY